A selection of T cell receptor beta chains follows, all from one sample in a study of long-term antiretroviral therapy in people with HIV. TCRdb's copy holds only in-frame clones and misses some; the assay was immunoSEQ multiplex PCR. The sample records under 45,000 clones, about 94% being singletons. The sequenced sample was unsorted PBMCs, obtained about 9.1 years after starting antiretroviral therapy. Receptors were obtained from a man aged 30 to 39 with HIV. The CDR3 runs from the conserved cysteine through the conserved F or W. D genes are given only for firm matches. Clone size is given for some rows only: seen once, a few or many times, or a class if the clone is expanded.

clone_size	v_call	d_call	j_call	cdr3_nt	cdr3_aa
-	TRBV5-5	-	TRBJ1-1	TGTGCCAGCAGCGAAGACGTTAACACTGAAGCTTTCTTT	CASSEDVNTEAFF
-	TRBV7-9	TRBD1	TRBJ1-1	TGTGCCAGCAGCTCGTCTGGACAGGGGAACACTGAAGCTTTCTTT	CASSSSGQGNTEAFF
-	TRBV15	TRBD2	TRBJ2-7	TGTGCCACCAGCAGAGTGCCTAGCGGGGATTACGAGCAGTACTTC	CATSRVPSGDYEQYF
once	TRBV10-3	TRBD2	TRBJ2-3	TGTGCCATCAGGGCCACTAGCGGGGGGGCCACAGATACGCAGTATTTT	CAIRATSGGATDTQYF
-	TRBV10-1	TRBD1	TRBJ2-3	TGCGCCAGCGGGGGACAGGGGCCGACGGATACGCAGTATTTT	CASGGQGPTDTQYF
-	TRBV2	TRBD1	TRBJ2-5	TGTGCCAGCAGTACTAACAGGGGCGAAGAGACCCAGTACTTC	CASSTNRGEETQYF
-	TRBV5-1	-	TRBJ1-3	TGCGCCAGCAGCTTAAATGGAAACACCATATATTTT	CASSLNGNTIYF
-	TRBV27	-	TRBJ1-6	TGTGCCAGCAGTTTAAGACAGGCCCCGCTAAATTCACCCCTCCACTTT	CASSLRQAPLNSPLHF
-	TRBV4-1	-	TRBJ1-2	TGCGCCAGCAGCCCCACCTTGGGGGACCGGGGCTACACCTTC	CASSPTLGDRGYTF
-	TRBV7-8	TRBD1	TRBJ2-4	TGTGCCAGCAGCTTCGGGACAGGGTCAAACATTCAGTACTTC	CASSFGTGSNIQYF
-	TRBV29-1	TRBD1	TRBJ1-1	TGCAGCGTTGAAGGGGACAGGGGTGACACTGAAGCTTTCTTT	CSVEGDRGDTEAFF
-	TRBV6-1	-	TRBJ1-2	TGTGCCAGCAGTGAAGCAAGTTCCGGGCTAGGCTACACCTTC	CASSEASSGLGYTF
-	TRBV7-3	-	TRBJ2-3	TGTGCCAGCAGCCTCGAAGCCCCTGATACGCAGTATTTT	CASSLEAPDTQYF
-	TRBV19	-	TRBJ1-1	TGTGCCAGTAGCTTGGAGGGGGACACTGAAGCTTTCTTT	CASSLEGDTEAFF
-	TRBV27	-	TRBJ2-1	TGTGCCAGCAGTCCTGAGGGACCTTACAATGAGCAGTTCTTC	CASSPEGPYNEQFF
-	TRBV6-5	-	TRBJ2-4	TGTGCCAGCAGTTTCGGTTGGTTGGACATTCAGTACTTC	CASSFGWLDIQYF
-	TRBV6-4	-	TRBJ1-2	TGTGCCAGCAGTGACTCTCCGATACGCGGTTTGCTCTATGGCTACACCTTC	CASSDSPIRGLLYGYTF
-	TRBV4-1	TRBD1	TRBJ1-2	TGCGCCAGCAGCCAAGATCCCCAGGGGGATTTCTATGGCTACACCTTC	CASSQDPQGDFYGYTF
-	TRBV7-9	TRBD1	TRBJ1-4	TGTGCCAGCAGCTCGAACCCCAGGGACAGGAATGAAAAACTGTTTTTT	CASSSNPRDRNEKLFF
-	TRBV29-1	-	TRBJ2-3	TGCAGCGTTGAGGGGCAGGGTTGGGATACGCAGTATTTT	CSVEGQGWDTQYF
-	TRBV5-1	TRBD2	TRBJ2-2	TGCGCCAGCAGCTTGAAGCGGGGGGGCCTTAACGCCGGGGAGCTGTTTTTT	CASSLKRGGLNAGELFF
-	TRBV5-5	-	TRBJ1-3	TGTGCCAGCAGCTTGGCCGAGGGTACCCTCTCTGGAAACACCATATATTTT	CASSLAEGTLSGNTIYF
-	TRBV4-1	-	TRBJ1-1	TGCGCCAGCAGCCCCCTGAACGGGCGAACGGCTGGGGCTGAAGCTTTCTTT	CASSPLNGRTAGAEAFF
once	TRBV7-9	TRBD2	TRBJ2-5	TGTGCCAGCAGCTTAGCAATTGGGCTAGCGGAAGAGACCCAGTACTTC	CASSLAIGLAEETQYF
-	TRBV10-3	TRBD2	TRBJ2-1	TGTGCCATAAATGGAGGGGAGGGTTATGAGCAGTTCTTC	CAINGGEGYEQFF
-	TRBV7-3	TRBD1	TRBJ1-2	TGTGCCAGCAGCCCTACCGGGACAGGGGTTACTAACTATGGCTACACCTTC	CASSPTGTGVTNYGYTF
once	TRBV5-1	-	TRBJ2-2	TGCGCCAGCAGCTTGGACGGATACACCGGGGAGCTGTTTTTT	CASSLDGYTGELFF
-	TRBV5-1	-	TRBJ1-4	TGCGCCAGCAGCTTGGCCCGGAGGGGAAAGGCAACTAATGAAAAACTGTTTTTT	CASSLARRGKATNEKLFF
-	TRBV7-2	-	TRBJ1-5	TGTGCCAGCAGCACCCCCTCGGGGCAGGGTAATCAGCCCCAGCATTTT	CASSTPSGQGNQPQHF
-	TRBV11-3	-	TRBJ2-3	TGTGCCAGCAGTTTGGGGGGAGATACGCAGTATTTT	CASSLGGDTQYF
-	TRBV7-8	-	TRBJ1-5	TGTGCCAGCAGCTTAGTCAGGAATAATCAGCCCCAGCATTTT	CASSLVRNNQPQHF
-	TRBV4-1	TRBD1	TRBJ1-6	TGCGCCAGCAGCCAGGGATCGGGACAGGATAATTCACCCCTCCACTTT	CASSQGSGQDNSPLHF
-	TRBV6-6	-	TRBJ2-5	TGTGCCAGCAGTTACGGGTTGGAGACCCAGTACTTC	CASSYGLETQYF
-	TRBV7-2	TRBD2	TRBJ2-3	TGTGCCAGCAGCTTACGAGGAGCGGGGGGGCCCGCAGATACGCAGTATTTT	CASSLRGAGGPADTQYF
-	TRBV28	-	TRBJ2-3	TGTGCCAGCGTCATAGCGAAAGGATTCACAGATACGCAGTATTTT	CASVIAKGFTDTQYF
-	TRBV7-9	-	TRBJ2-1	TGTGCCAGCAGCTTAGGGGCCAATGAGCAGTTCTTC	CASSLGANEQFF
-	TRBV27	-	TRBJ2-5	TGTGCCAGCAGTTTATTGCAGGGCCAAGAGACCCAGTACTTC	CASSLLQGQETQYF
-	TRBV10-3	-	TRBJ1-6	TGTGCCATCAGTGAGTCTGTTGCGAAGGAGAATTCACCCCTCCACTTT	CAISESVAKENSPLHF
once	TRBV30	-	TRBJ1-3	TGTGCCTGGAGTGTCGAGTTCAGCCTTCACCATCAGTGGCGGATAAACACCATATATTTT	CAWSVEFSLHHQWRINTIYF
-	TRBV5-1	-	TRBJ2-3	TGCGCCAGCAGCGCAGGACTCCCGGCGCAGTATTTT	CASSAGLPAQYF
once	TRBV6-6	-	TRBJ1-4	TGTGCCAGCAGTTACTCGGGGGTCGGGGGGGGAGTGAGACTGTTTTTT	CASSYSGVGGGVRLFF
-	TRBV7-9	-	TRBJ1-1	TGTGCCAGCAGCTTAACTGAAGCTTTCTTT	CASSLTEAFF
-	TRBV11-2	TRBD1	TRBJ2-5	TGTGCCAGCAGCTTTACAGGGGGCAAAGAGACCCAGTACTTC	CASSFTGGKETQYF
-	TRBV6-1	-	TRBJ2-7	TGTGCCAGCAGTGAACAGTTAGGTACGCGATCCTACGAGCAGTACTTC	CASSEQLGTRSYEQYF
-	TRBV5-1	TRBD1	TRBJ2-5	TGCGCCAGCAGCGGACAGGGGGTTCAAGAGACCCAGTACTTC	CASSGQGVQETQYF
-	TRBV6-6	-	TRBJ2-5	TGTGCCAGCAGTTCACCGTGGGAAGAGACCCAGTACTTC	CASSSPWEETQYF
-	TRBV6-5	TRBD1	TRBJ1-4	TGTGCCAGCAGCCAGGGACAGGGTCGGAAACTGTTTTTT	CASSQGQGRKLFF
-	TRBV6-1	TRBD1	TRBJ1-3	TGTGCCAGCAGTGAGAGTTTGGGACAGGGCTCTGGAAACACCATATATTTT	CASSESLGQGSGNTIYF
-	TRBV6-5	-	TRBJ2-1	TGTGCCAGCAGGGCAGGCAACAATGAGCAGTTCTTC	CASRAGNNEQFF
-	TRBV7-9	-	TRBJ1-4	TGTGCCAGCAGCTTAGGCACTTTTGCAACTAATGAAAAACTGTTTTTT	CASSLGTFATNEKLFF
-	TRBV10-3	-	TRBJ2-1	TGTGCCATCAGTGAAGCGGACTCCTACAATGAGCAGTTCTTC	CAISEADSYNEQFF
-	TRBV4-1	-	TRBJ2-2	TGCGCCAGCAGCCTTTCGTCCGGGGAGCTGTTTTTT	CASSLSSGELFF